The source of this T cell receptor beta chain is a study of breast tumors, draining lymph nodes, adjacent tissues. V was cut by 7 bases and J by 4 bases, with 5 bases left in between. Per germline, CDR1 MDHEN and CDR2 SYDVKM. CDR3 length: 12 amino acids. The lymph nodes were axillary draining lymph nodes from breast cancer patients. Each CDR3 protein gets one entry after TCRdb re-called the multiplex PCR reads with MiXCR. The sample lists 150,000 to 250,000 distinct CDR3 sequences; about 32% were seen once. On this clonotype itself: Its specificity is unknown.

Study-level points and caveats: That most tumor T cells come from lymph nodes remained unproven. Tumor repertoires ranked between lymph nodes and nontumor tissue in diversity, with V and J gene preferences. Tumor and nontumor repertoires were significantly more similar in luminal-like than in basal-like breast cancer. Findings are consistent with lymph node origin and intratumoral expansion of most tumor T cells.

The rearrangement uses TRBV28 and TRBJ2-6; the D is unclear. The clonotype originates from a female donor with breast cancer. Some clones in this sample may be carry-over from other donors' samples. Sequencing was performed on axillary lymph node tissue. CDR3 coding DNA: TGTGCCAGCACCCCAGGGGCCAACGTCCTGACTTTC. Translated, it gives CASTPGANVLTF.